This is a list of T cell receptor beta chains from one sample in a study of cytomegalovirus exposure and HLA in healthy donors. TCRdb's table, derived via immunoSEQ multiplex PCR, lists solely in-frame clones and lacks some. The table includes 150,000 or so clones, just under 80% detected once. The material sequenced was PBMCs. Receptors were obtained from a man aged 18 to 30 in good health and CMV-seropositive. Both conserved end residues are part of each CDR3. The order of the fields is J gene, clone size, V gene, D gene, CDR3 DNA, CDR3 protein. D genes are given only for firm matches. Clone size appears in some rows only: once, few, many, or a class for an expanded clone.

TRBJ2-3 NA TRBV27 NA TGTGCCAGCAGAAGCCGTACAGATACGCAGTATTTT CASRSRTDTQYF
TRBJ2-2 few TRBV7-9 TRBD1 TGTGCCAGCAGCTTAACAGGGGGCCCCGGGGAGCTGTTTTTT CASSLTGGPGELFF
TRBJ1-2 NA TRBV30 TRBD1 TGTGCCTGGAGGGGTTACAGGGGGCGCTACTATGGCTACACCTTC CAWRGYRGRYYGYTF
TRBJ2-1 NA TRBV7-9 NA TGTGCCAACGGAGGGCTATCCCGGGCTGAGCAGTTCTTC CANGGLSRAEQFF
TRBJ2-2 few TRBV23-1 NA TGCGCCAGCAGCCAAGGAGAGCGTGATTCCCTCGGGGAGCTGTTTTTT CASSQGERDSLGELFF
TRBJ1-6 NA TRBV6-6 NA TGTGCCAGCAGTTATGGCCGGGTGTCACCCCTCCACTTT CASSYGRVSPLHF
TRBJ1-5 NA TRBV25-1 NA TGTGCCAGCAGTGACCAGGGGTCAAATCAGCCCCAGCATTTT CASSDQGSNQPQHF
TRBJ2-1 NA TRBV7-9 NA TGTGCCAGCACCGGAGGGGGAGGGCCTGAGGAGCAGTTCTTC CASTGGGGPEEQFF
TRBJ2-1 NA TRBV27 NA TGTGCCAGCAGTTCACACTCTAGCTCCTACAATGAGCAGTTCTTC CASSSHSSSYNEQFF
TRBJ2-7 NA TRBV2 NA TGTGCCAGCAATACAGGATTCTCCTACGAGCAGTACTTC CASNTGFSYEQYF
TRBJ1-2 NA TRBV29-1 NA TGCAGCGTGTGGACAGAGGGCAGGGTGACCTTC CSVWTEGRVTF
TRBJ2-3 NA TRBV9 TRBD2 TGTGCCAGCAGCGTACGACTAGCGGGTAGCACAGATACGCAGTATTTT CASSVRLAGSTDTQYF
TRBJ1-1 NA TRBV14 TRBD1 TGTGCCAGCAGCCGGGACAGGGTGATCACTGAAGCTTTCTTT CASSRDRVITEAFF
TRBJ2-6 few TRBV7-8 TRBD1 TGTGCCAGCAGCTCCCATCATGGGACAGGGCTATACGGGGCCAACGTCCTGACTTTC CASSSHHGTGLYGANVLTF
TRBJ2-1 NA TRBV5-1 NA TGCGCCAGCAGCTGGAGGGGTACAGACAATGAGCAGTTCTTC CASSWRGTDNEQFF
TRBJ2-7 NA TRBV5-1 NA TGCGCCAGCAGCCTCCGGGGTGGATACGAGCAGTACTTC CASSLRGGYEQYF
TRBJ2-3 NA TRBV30 NA TGTGCCCGCGACGGGAGCACAGATACGCAGTATTTT CARDGSTDTQYF
TRBJ2-7 few TRBV7-9 TRBD2 TGTGCCAGCAGCTCCGGGACTAGTGGGGGGATGAGCGAGCAGTACTTC CASSSGTSGGMSEQYF
TRBJ1-2 NA TRBV21-1 NA TGTGCCAGCAGCAAATTCGGGGGAGAGGGCTACACCTTC CASSKFGGEGYTF
TRBJ2-7 NA TRBV5-1 NA TGCGCCAGCAGCTTGGAGGGCGGGGACTACGAGCAGTACTTC CASSLEGGDYEQYF
TRBJ1-2 NA TRBV14 TRBD1 TGTGCCAGCAGCCAAGTGGGGACAGGGAAAATAGGCTACACCTTC CASSQVGTGKIGYTF
TRBJ1-4 NA TRBV29-1 TRBD1 TGCAGCGTTGAGGACAGGGATTCGTCTGAAAAACTGTTTTTT CSVEDRDSSEKLFF
TRBJ2-3 NA TRBV2 NA TGTGCCAGCAGTGCAGACTTAAACACAGATACGCAGTATTTT CASSADLNTDTQYF
TRBJ1-2 NA TRBV5-1 NA TGCGCCAGCAGCTTGACGTCGGGGGACTATGGCTACACCTTC CASSLTSGDYGYTF
TRBJ2-4 few TRBV7-8 NA TGTGCCAGCAGCTCTCAGGGGTCTAGAGGCATTCAGTACTTC CASSSQGSRGIQYF
TRBJ2-2 NA TRBV5-6 NA TGTGCCAGCAGCTTCCCCCCGGCGAACACCGGGGAGCTGTTTTTT CASSFPPANTGELFF
TRBJ1-1 NA TRBV7-9 NA TGTGCCAGCAGCTGGGAGGGACACCGGTCTACTGAAGCTTTCTTT CASSWEGHRSTEAFF